These 28 T cell receptor beta chains originate from one sample sequenced in a study of T cell changes during pregnancy in multiple sclerosis. Sequenced by immunoSEQ multiplex PCR; TCRdb stores in-frame clones only, minus some. The data hold approximately 23,000 clones, with 85% to 90% observed a single time. Sequencing was performed on CD8+ T cells from peripheral blood mononuclear cells, taken in the first trimester of pregnancy. The receptors were gathered from a female donor with multiple sclerosis, enrolled in a pregnancy study.

The genes are TRBV4-3 and TRBJ1-3; a weak D match, TRBD1 (5 bases). The germline V gene has CDR1 LGHNA and CDR2 YSLEER. This CDR3 contains 16 residues. The germline V and J ends were trimmed by 0 bases and 4 bases, with 13 bases remaining between them. Written as DNA, the CDR3 is TGCGCCAGCAGCCAAGATCTTCGGGGGGTCGGAAACACCATATATTTT. This gives the protein CASSQDLRGVGNTIYF.

Written as DNA, the CDR3 is TGTGCCAGCAGCTTATATACTAGCGGGAGCTACGAGCAGTACTTC. Its protein is CASSLYTSGSYEQYF. V gene TRBV7-2 combines with J gene TRBJ2-7; 11 nucleotides agree with TRBD2. The CDR3 contains 15 residues. Germline CDR1 reads SGHTA; CDR2 reads FQGNSA. The trim removed 2 bases at V and 3 bases at J, leaving 3 bases unmatched. Combining the CDR3 with reference TRBV7-2 and TRBJ2-7 gives the whole variable domain GAGVSQSPSNKVTEKGKDVELRCDPISGHTALYWYRQSLGQGLEFLIYFQGNSAPDKSGLPSDRFSAERTGGSVSTLTIQRTQQEDSAVYLCASSLYTSGSYEQYFGPGTRLTVT.

This clone was observed once. V is TRBV7-9 and J is TRBJ2-5; weak D call: TRBD1 (5 bases). The CDR3 contains 13 residues. Germline V gene data show CDR1 as SEHNR and CDR2 as FQNEAQ (reference sequence). V lost 4 bases to trimming and J lost 0 bases, with 6 bases between them. The DNA of the CDR3 is TGTGCCAGCAGCTCAGGGAACCAAGAGACCCAGTACTTC. It codes for CASSSGNQETQYF.

The chain uses TRBV27 and TRBJ2-1; D not resolved. The CDR3 totals 15 residues. V was pared by 1 base and J by 5 bases, with 12 bases between. The germline gives CDR1 MNHEY, CDR2 SMNVEV (reference sequence). In nucleotides, the CDR3 is TGTGCCAGCAGTTTATTCCCCCCTAGAAACAATGAGCAGTTCTTC. Translating gives CASSLFPPRNNEQFF.

The V and J genes are TRBV4-3 and TRBJ2-2; 10 positions match TRBD1. From germline, CDR1 is LGHNA and CDR2 YSLEER. This CDR3 is 15 amino acids long. V was pared by 6 bases and J by 3 bases, with 4 bases of the junction left unmatched. CDR3 loop: CASRPGQGHTGELFF. DNA for the CDR3: TGCGCCAGCAGGCCGGGACAGGGGCACACCGGGGAGCTGTTTTTT.

This rearrangement joins TRBV30 to TRBJ2-7; TRBD1 aligns across 9 bases. Per the germline V gene, CDR1 is GTSNPN and CDR2 is SVGIG (reference sequence). CDR3 length equals 13 residues. The CDR3: CASSGQGSHEQYF. For the CDR3, the DNA is TGTGCTTCGTCGGGACAGGGTAGCCACGAGCAGTACTTC.

The chain combines TRBV28 with TRBJ2-1; 11 bases are shared with TRBD2. The CDR3 loop spans 16 amino acids. CDR1 MDHEN and CDR2 SYDVKM come from the germline V gene. V lost 5 bases to trimming and J lost 4 bases; unmatched junction nucleotides: 7. This CDR3 reads CASSIVGTSGYNEQFF. For the CDR3, the DNA is TGTGCCAGCAGTATCGTCGGGACTAGCGGATACAATGAGCAGTTCTTC. The full variable domain, rest sourced from reference TRBV28 and TRBJ2-1, is DVKVTQSSRYLVKRTGEKVFLECVQDMDHENMFWYRQDPGLGLRLIYFSYDVKMKEKGDIPEGYSVSREKKERFSLILESASTNQTSMYLCASSIVGTSGYNEQFFGPGTRLTVL.

The chain links TRBV30 to TRBJ1-2; D perhaps matches TRBD1 (5 bases). The germline V and J ends were trimmed by 3 bases and 6 bases, with 17 bases remaining between them. The CDR3 spans 14 residues. The germline CDR1 and CDR2 sequences are GTSNPN and SVGIG (reference sequence). The CDR3 nucleotides read TGTGCCTGGAGACCTCTCGGGGGTATGGATGGCTACACCTTC. Its protein product is CAWRPLGGMDGYTF.

The chain recombines TRBV28 with TRBJ1-1, with D possibly TRBD1 on 6 matching bases. This CDR3 has 16 amino acids. Germline CDR1 and CDR2: MDHEN and SYDVKM. V gave up 3 bases and J gave up 4 bases, with 18 bases separating them. This CDR3 is CASSFGYTGFVTEAFF. CDR3 nucleotide sequence: TGTGCCAGCAGTTTTGGGTATACAGGGTTTGTCACTGAAGCTTTCTTT.

The chain combines TRBV29-1 with TRBJ2-2, with D uncertain. With 3 bases removed from V and 5 bases from J, the gap between germline ends came to 7 bases. Germline-derived CDR1 and CDR2 are SQVTM and ANQGSEA. The CDR3 extends over 12 amino acids. CDR3 sequence: CSVDWATGELFF. CDR3 nucleotides: TGCAGCGTTGATTGGGCGACCGGGGAGCTGTTTTTT.

J is TRBJ2-7 and V is TRBV4-3, with D possibly being TRBD2 (5 bases). The germline V and J ends were trimmed by 2 bases and 5 bases, with 10 bases remaining between them. The CDR3 consists of 13 residues. Looked up from germline, CDR1 is LGHNA and CDR2 is YSLEER. In nucleotides, the CDR3 is TGCGCCAGCAGCCAATGGTCCGGGAACGAGCAGTACTTC. It yields the protein CASSQWSGNEQYF.

The chain's CDR3 is CASSAGVAGGLDTQYF. CDR3 nucleotides: TGTGCCAGCAGCGCAGGGGTAGCGGGAGGGTTGGATACGCAGTATTTT. The chain is built from TRBV25-1 and TRBJ2-3; 11 bases map to TRBD2. The V gene's germline CDR1 is MGHDK and CDR2 SYGVNS. CDR3 length equals 16 residues. J was trimmed by 6 bases and V by 6 bases; bases with no gene match: 11.

This sequence joins TRBV5-1 and TRBJ1-6, with unresolved D. The CDR3 is 14 residues long. V was pared by 5 bases and J by 0 bases, with 6 bases between. Germline-derived CDR1 and CDR2 are SGHRS and YFSETQ. The CDR3 sequence: CASSESSYNSPLHF. DNA for the CDR3: TGCGCCAGCAGTGAGAGCTCCTATAATTCACCCCTCCACTTT.

V usage is TRBV27 and J usage is TRBJ2-1; D gene uncertain. The CDR3 runs to 14 residues. Trimming cost V 5 bases and J 0 bases, with 8 bases left between them. CDR1 MNHEY and CDR2 SMNVEV come from the germline V gene (reference sequence). DNA for the CDR3: TGTGCCAGCAGTCATAGCATCTCCTACAATGAGCAGTTCTTC. As protein: CASSHSISYNEQFF.

The chain joins TRBV15 to TRBJ2-1, with 9 bases identical to TRBD1. This CDR3 has 16 amino acids. Germline V CDR1 and CDR2: LNHNV, YYDKDF (reference sequence). Trimming removed 2 bases from V and 5 bases from J; junction bases left unmatched: 7. CDR3 residues: CATSRLGTGKDNEQFF. CDR3 nucleotide sequence: TGTGCCACCAGCAGACTGGGGACAGGGAAAGACAATGAGCAGTTCTTC.

The V and J genes are TRBV19 and TRBJ2-1; weak D call: TRBD2 (6 bases). V was clipped by 6 bases and J by 0 bases, with 12 bases between them. This CDR3 region has 15 residues. Germline-derived CDR1 and CDR2 are LNHDA and SQIVND (reference sequence). The chain's CDR3 is CASRLDGSSYNEQFF. DNA of the CDR3: TGTGCCAGTAGGCTGGACGGGAGCTCCTACAATGAGCAGTTCTTC.

The chain carries TRBV12-5 and TRBJ2-1; 12 bases are shared with TRBD1. With V trimmed by 3 bases and J by 8 bases, 8 bases remained unmatched. Germline CDR1 and CDR2: LGHNT and FRNRAP. The CDR3 sequence is 16 residues long. CDR3 nucleotides: TGTGCTAGTGGTTTACCACCGGGACAGGGGGCTTATGAGCAGTTCTTC. Protein sequence: CASGLPPGQGAYEQFF.

The chain links TRBV28 to TRBJ1-5, with 11 positions matching TRBD1. With 6 bases clipped from V and 4 bases from J, the junction kept 14 bases outside the gene matches. This CDR3 has 18 residues. From germline, CDR1 is MDHEN and CDR2 SYDVKM. This chain's CDR3 is CASRQLGKGQGVNQPQHF. DNA of the CDR3: TGTGCCAGCAGGCAATTGGGCAAGGGACAGGGGGTAAATCAGCCCCAGCATTTT.

The chain has TRBV9 and TRBJ2-3, with D tentatively TRBD1 (5 bases). V dropped 0 bases and J dropped 2 bases, with 16 bases sitting between them. The CDR3 covers 17 residues. Germline CDR1 and CDR2: SGDLS and YYNGEE. CDR3 in amino acids: CASSVDLLTALTDTQYF. For the CDR3, the DNA is TGTGCCAGCAGCGTAGATCTCTTGACAGCCCTCACAGATACGCAGTATTTT. Using reference TRBV9 and TRBJ2-3 for the parts outside the CDR3, the full variable domain is DSGVTQTPKHLITATGQRVTLRCSPRSGDLSVYWYQQSLDQGLQFLIQYYNGEERAKGNILERFSAQQFPDLHSELNLSSLELGDSALYFCASSVDLLTALTDTQYFGPGTRLTVL.

The chain recombines TRBV29-1 with TRBJ2-1, with unresolved D. Trimming stripped 7 bases from V and 2 bases from J, with 12 bases between. This CDR3 has 13 amino acids. Germline CDR1 SQVTM, CDR2 ANQGSEA. CDR3 in DNA: TGCAGCGCAGGTACAGTAACCTACAATGAGCAGTTCTTC. Translation gives CSAGTVTYNEQFF.

The chain has TRBV11-2 and TRBJ1-1, with TRBD1 matching 7 bases. The germline V gene has CDR1 SGHAT and CDR2 FQNNGV. The CDR3 is made up of 14 amino acids. Trimming cost V 1 base and J 11 bases; bases outside gene matches: 10. The CDR3 sequence is CASSLGQGSPWAFF. The CDR3 bases are TGTGCCAGCAGCTTAGGACAGGGCTCCCCGTGGGCTTTCTTT.

DNA of the CDR3: TGTGCCAGCAGCCCCGCGGGGGAGTTCTATGGCTACACCTTC. Protein product: CASSPAGEFYGYTF. This chain connects TRBV9 to TRBJ1-2; possible D gene TRBD1, 5 bases. CDR3 size: 14 residues. Germline CDR1 reads SGDLS; CDR2 reads YYNGEE. Trimming cost V 4 bases and J 4 bases, with 14 bases left between them.

The rearrangement joins TRBV29-1 to TRBJ2-3, with a possible D match to TRBD2 (5 bases). The CDR3 loop spans 12 amino acids. V gave up 3 bases and J gave up 4 bases, with 8 bases separating them. Per germline, CDR1 SQVTM and CDR2 ANQGSEA. CDR3 protein: CSVEAGADTQYF. The CDR3 coding sequence is TGCAGCGTTGAGGCCGGGGCAGATACGCAGTATTTT.

This clone has only one observation. The genes are TRBV28 and TRBJ2-2; TRBD1 matches 9 bases. CDR1 and CDR2 from the germline V gene are MDHEN and SYDVKM. J gave up 2 bases and V 0 bases, and 1 base lay outside the gene matches. The CDR3 runs 16 residues. Here the CDR3 reads CASSLWTGGNTGELFF. As DNA, the CDR3 is TGTGCCAGCAGTTTATGGACAGGGGGAAACACCGGGGAGCTGTTTTTT. Complete variable domain (other parts from reference TRBV28 and TRBJ2-2): DVKVTQSSRYLVKRTGEKVFLECVQDMDHENMFWYRQDPGLGLRLIYFSYDVKMKEKGDIPEGYSVSREKKERFSLILESASTNQTSMYLCASSLWTGGNTGELFFGEGSRLTVL.

The rearrangement links TRBV7-9 to TRBJ2-7; TRBD2 aligns across 10 bases. V was clipped by 5 bases and J by 2 bases; unmatched bases: 3. Germline V gives CDR1 SEHNR, CDR2 FQNEAQ (reference sequence). The CDR3 extends over 14 amino acids. This CDR3 reads CASSGGTSAYEQYF. Written as DNA, the CDR3 is TGTGCCAGCAGCGGGGGGACTAGCGCCTACGAGCAGTACTTC.

The chain uses TRBV5-6 and TRBJ2-5; no clear D. The germline CDR1 and CDR2 sequences are SGHDT and YYEEEE. Deletions cut 4 bases from V and 0 bases from J, with 10 bases between. The CDR3 is made up of 14 amino acids. The DNA of the CDR3 is TGTGCCAGCAGCCTGGATATAAACCAAGAGACCCAGTACTTC. Protein sequence: CASSLDINQETQYF. Full variable domain (remainder filled in from reference TRBV5-6 and TRBJ2-5): DAGVTQSPTHLIKTRGQQVTLRCSPKSGHDTVSWYQQALGQGPQFIFQYYEEEERQRGNFPDRFSGHQFPNYSSELNVNALLLGDSALYLCASSLDINQETQYFGPGTRLLVL.

This clone has only one observation. The V gene is TRBV9, the J gene TRBJ2-1; 8 nucleotides align to TRBD2. Germline assignment: CDR1 SGDLS and CDR2 YYNGEE. This CDR3 region has 17 residues. The V and J ends lost 0 bases and 8 bases, in that order; junction bases with no gene match: 13. CDR3 bases: TGTGCCAGCAGCGTAGTGACCGGGACTAGGTCTGGGGATGAGCAGTTCTTC. This translates into CASSVVTGTRSGDEQFF.

This clone was found once. The chain joins TRBV11-2 to TRBJ1-4; a weak D match, TRBD1 (6 bases). Trimming pared 5 bases from V and 7 bases from J, leaving 11 bases between. Germline-derived CDR1 and CDR2 are SGHAT and FQNNGV. The CDR3 spans 13 residues. CDR3 amino acids: CASSPQQGEKLFF. The CDR3 nucleotides read TGTGCCAGCAGCCCGCAACAGGGTGAAAAACTGTTTTTT.